These 19 T cell receptor beta chains share one sample of origin, sequenced in a study of lung T cells in sarcoidosis with Löfgren's syndrome. TCRdb reprocessed the reads via MiXCR and lists one record per CDR3 protein. The sample holds about 63,000 distinct CDR3 sequences, around 20% seen once. The specimen sequenced was CD4+ T cells from PBMCs. The receptors derive from a human donor with sarcoidosis (Löfgren's syndrome or another form), or a control subject (not recorded which).

In this sample, this clonotype turned up many times. The CDR3: CASSLPRPGEQFF. The CDR3 DNA reads as TGTGCCAGCAGCTTACCCCGCCCGGGTGAGCAGTTCTTC. The genes are TRBV7-2 and TRBJ2-1; D remains unclear. CDR3 length: 13 amino acids. Germline V gene data show CDR1 as SGHTA and CDR2 as FQGNSA. V lost 2 bases and J 9 bases, leaving 11 bases between the germline ends. Filled out from reference TRBV7-2 and TRBJ2-1, the complete variable domain reads GAGVSQSPSNKVTEKGKDVELRCDPISGHTALYWYRQSLGQGLEFLIYFQGNSAPDKSGLPSDRFSAERTGGSVSTLTIQRTQQEDSAVYLCASSLPRPGEQFFGPGTRLTVL.

This clonotype was counted many times. CDR3 DNA sequence: TGTGCCAGCAGCCCGGAGAGTGGGTCATACGGTGAAGCTTTCTTT. It is translated as CASSPESGSYGEAFF. The gene calls are TRBV7-2 and TRBJ1-1; unclear D gene. Trimming shortened V by 5 bases and J by 7 bases, and 20 bases separated the two germline ends. Germline lookup yields CDR1 SGHTA and CDR2 FQGNSA. This CDR3 contains 15 residues.

A remark on this clonotype: Just one base apart from a much larger clone, this may be a read error. The chain links TRBV20-1 to TRBJ2-1; no clear D. The CDR3 has 12 residues. CDR1 is DFQATT and CDR2 is SNEGSKA in the germline V gene (reference sequence). The CDR3 spells CSEAFYNNERFF. As DNA, the CDR3 is TGCAGTGAAGCTTTCTACAACAATGAGCGGTTCTTC.

This clonotype was picked up many times. The chain is built from TRBV7-2 and TRBJ2-2; D gene unclear. The V end lost 5 bases, the J end lost 0 bases, and 16 bases lay between the germline ends. Per germline, CDR1 SGHTA and CDR2 FQGNSA. There are 17 residues in the CDR3. The CDR3 nucleotides are TGTGCCAGCAGCCCGACGGGCCTATCCTCGAACACCGGGGAGCTGTTTTTT. This encodes CASSPTGLSSNTGELFF.

The genes are TRBV5-4 and TRBJ2-3; weak D call: TRBD2 (7 bases). V was pared by 5 bases and J by 7 bases, with 20 bases between. Germline V lookup: CDR1 SGHNT, CDR2 YYREEE (reference sequence). This CDR3 spans 15 amino acids. Here the CDR3 DNA reads TGTGCCAGCAGTCGAACTGGCGGGGGCGGAAATACGCAGTATTTT. This codes for CASSRTGGGGNTQYF. Full variable domain (missing parts from reference TRBV5-4 and TRBJ2-3): ETGVTQSPTHLIKTRGQQVTLRCSSQSGHNTVSWYQQALGQGPQFIFQYYREEENGRGNFPPRFSGLQFPNYSSELNVNALELDDSALYLCASSRTGGGGNTQYFGPGTRLTVL.

Many counts were recorded for this clonotype. V usage is TRBV12-3 or TRBV12-4 and J usage is TRBJ2-1; unclear D gene. The CDR3 totals 13 residues. Trimming removed 6 bases from V and 8 bases from J, with 14 bases in between. CDR3 nucleotides: TGTGCCAGCAGACCACGTAAGAAAGATGAGCAGTTCTTC. Its translation: CASRPRKKDEQFF.

Details on this clonotype: No conserved phenylalanine or tryptophan is present at the end of the CDR3, so a read error is the likely explanation. CDR3 DNA: TGTGCCAGCAGTGATGACAGGGTTCTTGGTGAGGCTTTCTCT. Translated, it gives CASSDDRVLGEAFS. The chain has TRBV2 and TRBJ1-1, with 7 bases lining up with TRBD1. CDR1 and CDR2 (germline): SNHLY, FYNNEI. After removal of 3 bases from V and 11 bases from J, the junction contained 12 bases not matched to a gene. The CDR3 is 14 residues long.

A word on this clonotype: A much larger clone differs by one base, so this may be a read error. The J gene is TRBJ1-5, the V gene TRBV20-1; 9 bases map to TRBD1. From germline, CDR1 is DFQATT and CDR2 SNEGSKA (reference sequence). The CDR3 loop spans 14 amino acids. The CDR3 DNA reads as TGCGGTGCTAGAGGCACGACAGGGGGTCAGCCCCAGCATTTT. This translates into CGARGTTGGQPQHF.

There are many counts of this clonotype. The gene calls are TRBV6-6 and TRBJ2-5; D remains unclear. V lost 2 bases and J 5 bases, leaving 15 bases between the germline ends. Germline CDR1 is MNHNY and CDR2 is SVGAGI (reference sequence). This CDR3 contains 15 residues. The CDR3 DNA follows: TGTGCCAGCAGTTACGACGAGGCCCGCTTGGAGACCCAGTACTTC. Its protein product is CASSYDEARLETQYF.

The J gene is TRBJ2-5, the V gene TRBV5-1; TRBD1 aligns across 12 bases. The CDR3 length is 15 residues. Germline lookup yields CDR1 SGHRS and CDR2 YFSETQ. V shed 4 bases and J 5 bases; nucleotides not matched to a gene: 6. This CDR3 reads CASSKGQGAFETQYF. CDR3 DNA: TGCGCCAGCAGCAAGGGACAGGGGGCGTTCGAGACCCAGTACTTC.

This clonotype came up many times. The V and J genes are TRBV6-1 and TRBJ2-1, with a weak D call TRBD1 (5 bases). Trimming pared 8 bases from V and 3 bases from J, leaving 14 bases between. The CDR3 runs to 14 residues. Germline lookup yields CDR1 MNHNS and CDR2 SASEGT. CDR3 in amino acids: CASVRAQDYNEQFF. In nucleotides, the CDR3 is TGTGCCAGCGTTAGGGCACAGGACTACAATGAGCAGTTCTTC.

By share, this clonotype counts as medium-sized. V is TRBV25-1 and J is TRBJ1-1, with 8 bases that match TRBD1. J gave up 0 bases and V 1 base, and 10 bases lay outside the gene matches. The CDR3 is made up of 18 amino acids. From germline, CDR1 is MGHDK and CDR2 SYGVNS. CDR3 amino acids: CASSEFGTGGILNTEAFF. The CDR3, as DNA: TGTGCCAGCAGTGAATTTGGGACAGGAGGGATTCTGAACACTGAAGCTTTCTTT. The complete variable domain, with remaining parts taken from reference TRBV25-1 and TRBJ1-1, reads EADIYQTPRYLVIGTGKKITLECSQTMGHDKMYWYQQDPGMELHLIHYSYGVNSTEKGDLSSESTVSRIRTEHFPLTLESARPSHTSQYLCASSEFGTGGILNTEAFFGQGTRLTVV.

The table lists this clonotype with a few counts. The chain employs TRBV28 and TRBJ1-5; TRBD1 matches at 10 bases. In germline, CDR1 is MDHEN, CDR2 SYDVKM. The CDR3 runs 16 residues. V shed 4 bases, J shed 1 base, and the junction held 4 bases outside the gene matches. In DNA form, the CDR3 reads TGTGCCAGCAGTTGGACAGGGGGTTTAAGCAATCAGCCCCAGCATTTT. Its translation is CASSWTGGLSNQPQHF.

V and J are TRBV19 and TRBJ1-5; no reliable D call. This CDR3 is 13 amino acids long. With 6 bases removed from V and 1 base from J, the gap between germline ends came to 7 bases. Germline CDR1 reads LNHDA; CDR2 reads SQIVND (reference sequence). CDR3 in amino acids: CASRGGSNQPQHF. CDR3 nucleotide sequence: TGTGCCAGTAGGGGAGGGAGCAATCAGCCCCAGCATTTT.

This clonotype was counted many times. V gene TRBV27 combines with J gene TRBJ2-5; 10 bases align to TRBD2. This CDR3 spans 14 amino acids. Losses at the gene ends were 3 bases for V and 2 bases for J; bases not matched to a gene: 0. CDR1 MNHEY and CDR2 SMNVEV come from the germline V gene (reference sequence). Here the CDR3 reads CASSLGLAQETQYF. The CDR3 bases are TGTGCCAGCAGTTTGGGACTAGCGCAAGAGACCCAGTACTTC.

The table lists this clonotype with a few counts. The chain couples TRBV3-1 to TRBJ2-1; 8 bases are a match to TRBD2. The CDR3 has 15 residues. V was clipped by 1 base and J by 3 bases; unmatched bases: 2. The germline V gene encodes CDR1 LGHDT and CDR2 YNNKEL (reference sequence). The CDR3 loop is CASSQGGGYYNEQFF. Here the CDR3 DNA reads TGTGCCAGCAGCCAAGGCGGGGGGTACTACAATGAGCAGTTCTTC.

Many counts were recorded for this clonotype. This rearrangement joins TRBV6-2 or TRBV6-3 to TRBJ2-5, with 7 positions matching TRBD1. Germline V gene data show CDR1 as MNHEY and CDR2 as SVGEGT. The CDR3 runs 14 residues. V lost 0 bases to trimming and J lost 5 bases; unmatched junction nucleotides: 3. The DNA for the CDR3 is TGTGCCAGCAGTTACTCGACAGGGAGCGAGACCCAGTACTTC. Translating it yields CASSYSTGSETQYF.

The chain combines TRBV29-1 with TRBJ2-1; D is unresolved. This CDR3 has 13 amino acids. Per germline, CDR1 SQVTM and CDR2 ANQGSEA. V was clipped by 7 bases and J by 1 base, with 11 bases between them. The CDR3 is CSGGGPSYNEQFF. For the CDR3, the DNA is TGCAGCGGAGGTGGGCCTTCCTACAATGAGCAGTTCTTC.

Details on this clonotype: A much larger clone differs from this one at a single base, so this may be a read error. The chain has TRBV12-3 or TRBV12-4 and TRBJ2-7; 7 nucleotides match TRBD2. With V trimmed by 3 bases and J by 2 bases, 10 bases remained unmatched. This CDR3 region has 16 residues. This chain's CDR3 is CASSFPRGAGTYEQYF. The CDR3 region has the DNA TGTGCCAGCAGTTTTCCCAGAGGAGCGGGAACCTACGAGCAGTACTTC.